One and the same sample provided the 4 T cell receptor beta chains below, sequenced in a study of spatial heterogeneity in lung cancer. TCRdb redid the calling of the 5' RACE reads with MiXCR, one entry per CDR3 protein. There are roughly 5,000 distinct CDR3 sequences in the sample; under 3.5% occur only once, and approximately 25% lies in the top ten. Time point in this sample: sample taken at primary tumor resection. The source was normal lung tissue next to the tumor, collected at surgery. These receptors were obtained from a male donor with early-stage non-small cell lung cancer.

This clonotype is judged medium-sized (0.01 to 0.1%). The rearrangement uses TRBV7-3 and TRBJ2-7, with 9 bases fitting TRBD2. After removal of 4 bases from V and 6 bases from J, the junction contained 1 base not matched to a gene. The CDR3 loop spans 12 amino acids. Germline loops: CDR1 SGHTA, CDR2 FQGTGA. The CDR3 protein is CASSSTSGEQYF. The CDR3 DNA reads TGTGCCAGCAGCTCGACTAGCGGCGAGCAGTACTTC.

This clonotype was picked up many times. This rearrangement joins TRBV14 to TRBJ1-1; D is undetermined. Per germline, CDR1 SGHDN and CDR2 FVKESK. The CDR3 spans 14 residues. V was pared by 0 bases and J by 0 bases, with 5 bases between. The CDR3 is CASSQESMNTEAFF. In DNA form, the CDR3 reads TGTGCCAGCAGCCAAGAAAGCATGAACACTGAAGCTTTCTTT.

Worth noting for this clonotype: This sequence may be a read error, since a much larger clone differs from it by one base. The chain recombines TRBV2 with TRBJ2-5, with 8 bases fitting TRBD2. Germline V lookup: CDR1 SNHLY, CDR2 FYNNEI. V was pared by 5 bases and J by 7 bases, with 9 bases of the junction left unmatched. This CDR3 has 14 amino acids. CDR3 region: CASSPRLAGGTQYF. CDR3 sequence (DNA): TGTGCCAGCAGTCCCCGTTTGGCGGGAGGGACCCAGTACTTC.

This clonotype rates as medium-sized (0.01 to 0.1%). The V call is TRBV5-1, the J call TRBJ2-3, with D maybe TRBD2 (5 bases). The V end lost 4 bases, the J end lost 5 bases, and 11 bases lay between the germline ends. The CDR3 runs to 13 residues. CDR1 and CDR2 from the germline V gene are SGHRS and YFSETQ. CDR3 in DNA: TGCGCCAGCAGCGGCGGACTGGTAGATACGCAGTATTTT. It translates to CASSGGLVDTQYF.